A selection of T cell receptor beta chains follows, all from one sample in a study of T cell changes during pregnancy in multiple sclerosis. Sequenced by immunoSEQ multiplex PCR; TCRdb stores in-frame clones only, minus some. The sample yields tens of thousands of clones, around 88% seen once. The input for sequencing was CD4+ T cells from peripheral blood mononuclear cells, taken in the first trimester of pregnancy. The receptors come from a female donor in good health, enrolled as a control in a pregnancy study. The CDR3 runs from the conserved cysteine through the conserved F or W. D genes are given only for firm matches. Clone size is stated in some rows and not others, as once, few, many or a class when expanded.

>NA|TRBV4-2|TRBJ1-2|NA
CASSQDLTREGREGNNYGYTF
TGTGCCAGCAGCCAAGATCTAACCCGCGAAGGCAGGGAGGGAAATAACTATGGCTACACCTTC
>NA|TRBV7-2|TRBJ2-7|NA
CASSLVLYEQYF
TGTGCCAGCAGCTTAGTCCTATACGAGCAGTACTTC
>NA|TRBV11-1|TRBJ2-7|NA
CASSLRVGTKSIEQYF
TGTGCCAGCAGCTTACGGGTCGGGACAAAATCTATCGAGCAGTACTTC
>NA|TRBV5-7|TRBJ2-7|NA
CASSAFRGREPYEQYF
TGTGCCAGCAGCGCCTTTAGGGGAAGAGAACCCTACGAGCAGTACTTC
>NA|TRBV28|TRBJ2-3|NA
CASNPSGLGTDTQYF
TGTGCCAGCAACCCATCGGGGTTGGGCACAGATACGCAGTATTTT
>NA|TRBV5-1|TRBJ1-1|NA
CASSIQVNTEAFF
TGCGCCAGCAGCATACAGGTGAACACTGAAGCTTTCTTT
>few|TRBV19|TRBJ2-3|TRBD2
CASRLAGDTQYF
TGTGCCAGTCGCTTAGCGGGAGATACGCAGTATTTT
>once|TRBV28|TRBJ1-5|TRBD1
CASTSGQGGIYSNQPQHF
TGTGCCAGCACTTCGGGACAGGGGGGAATCTATAGCAATCAGCCCCAGCATTTT
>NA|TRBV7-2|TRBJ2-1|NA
CASSSPSTDEQFF
TGTGCCAGCAGCTCCCCCAGTACCGATGAGCAGTTCTTC
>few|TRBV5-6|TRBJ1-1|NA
CASSGDSEAFF
TGTGCCAGCAGCGGTGACAGCGAAGCTTTCTTT
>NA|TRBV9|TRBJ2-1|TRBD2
CASSVESGGSNEQFF
TGTGCCAGCAGCGTAGAAAGCGGGGGGTCGAATGAGCAGTTCTTC
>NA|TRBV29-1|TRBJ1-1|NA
CSTTGMNTEAFF
TGCAGCACCACAGGGATGAACACTGAAGCTTTCTTT
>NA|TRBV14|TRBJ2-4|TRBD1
CASSLQGSAKNIQYF
TGTGCCAGCAGCTTACAGGGGTCAGCCAAAAACATTCAGTACTTC
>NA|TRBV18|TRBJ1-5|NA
CASSPRILGDNQPQHF
TGTGCCAGCTCACCCCGGATTCTAGGGGACAATCAGCCCCAGCATTTT
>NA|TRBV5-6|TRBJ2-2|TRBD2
CASSLVAGPFTNTGELFF
TGTGCCAGCAGCTTGGTAGCGGGGCCCTTTACGAACACCGGGGAGCTGTTTTTT
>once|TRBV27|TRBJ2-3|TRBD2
CASSLLGGSSTDTQYF
TGTGCCAGCAGTTTACTCGGGGGGTCTAGCACAGATACGCAGTATTTT
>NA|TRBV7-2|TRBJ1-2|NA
CASSRVDYGYTF
TGTGCCAGCAGCCGGGTGGACTATGGCTACACCTTC
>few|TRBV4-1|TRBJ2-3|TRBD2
CASSRRGITDTQYF
TGCGCCAGCAGCCGGCGGGGGATCACAGATACGCAGTATTTT
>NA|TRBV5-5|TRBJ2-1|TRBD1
CASSLVQGASGEQFF
TGTGCCAGCAGCTTGGTACAGGGGGCGTCCGGTGAGCAGTTCTTC
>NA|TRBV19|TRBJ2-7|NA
CASRPRAGRYEQYF
TGTGCCAGTCGACCTAGGGCCGGGAGATACGAGCAGTACTTC
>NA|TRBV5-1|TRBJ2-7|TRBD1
CASSLRTGGHEQYF
TGCGCCAGCAGCTTGAGGACAGGGGGCCACGAGCAGTACTTC
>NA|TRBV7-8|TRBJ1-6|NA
CASSSTWNSPLHF
TGTGCCAGCAGCTCCACATGGAATTCACCCCTCCACTTT
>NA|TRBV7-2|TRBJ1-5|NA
CASSLRGDQPQHF
TGTGCCAGCAGCTTACGGGGGGATCAGCCCCAGCATTTT
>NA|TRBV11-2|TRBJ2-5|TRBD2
CASSLGYLASGGEGTQYF
TGTGCCAGCAGCTTAGGGTATTTGGCTAGCGGAGGGGAGGGGACCCAGTACTTC
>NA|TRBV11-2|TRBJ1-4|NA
CASSPSTNEKLFF
TGTGCCAGCAGCCCCTCAACTAATGAAAAACTGTTTTTT
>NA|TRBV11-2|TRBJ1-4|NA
CASSPSRQNNEKLFF
TGTGCCAGCAGCCCGTCAAGACAGAATAATGAAAAACTGTTTTTT
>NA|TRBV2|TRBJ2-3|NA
CASSDLARSTDTQYF
TGTGCCAGCAGTGACCTAGCGAGAAGCACAGATACGCAGTATTTT
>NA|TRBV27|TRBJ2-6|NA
CASTLLGVGANVLTF
TGTGCCAGCACTCTTCTAGGGGTGGGGGCCAACGTCCTGACTTTC
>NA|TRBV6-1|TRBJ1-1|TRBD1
CASSRDRETEAFF
TGTGCCAGCAGCAGGGACAGGGAAACTGAAGCTTTCTTT
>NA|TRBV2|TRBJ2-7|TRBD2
CASKERGGDEQYF
TGTGCCAGCAAGGAACGGGGGGGGGACGAGCAGTACTTC
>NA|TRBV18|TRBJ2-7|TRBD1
CASSPIGQGAFGEQYF
TGTGCCAGCTCACCGATTGGACAGGGGGCCTTCGGCGAGCAGTACTTC
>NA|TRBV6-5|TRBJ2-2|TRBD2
CASNRLAGTGELFF
TGTGCCAGCAACCGACTAGCGGGCACCGGGGAGCTGTTTTTT
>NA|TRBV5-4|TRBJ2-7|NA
CASTLRDGSSYEQYF
TGTGCCAGCACCTTAAGAGACGGGAGCTCCTACGAGCAGTACTTC
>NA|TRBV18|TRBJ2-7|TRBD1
CASSPGQTYEQYF
TGTGCCAGCTCACCGGGACAGACCTACGAGCAGTACTTC
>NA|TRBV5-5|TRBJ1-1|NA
CASSFGQKNTEAFF
TGTGCCAGCAGCTTTGGACAGAAGAACACTGAAGCTTTCTTT
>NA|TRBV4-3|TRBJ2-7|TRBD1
CASSQQTGTGGEQYF
TGCGCCAGCAGCCAACAGACCGGGACAGGGGGCGAGCAGTACTTC
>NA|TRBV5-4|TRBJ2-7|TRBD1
CASSPDRVDEQYF
TGTGCCAGCAGCCCTGACAGGGTAGACGAGCAGTACTTC
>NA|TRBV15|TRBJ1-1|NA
CATSATGKTEAFF
TGTGCCACCAGCGCAACAGGGAAGACTGAAGCTTTCTTT
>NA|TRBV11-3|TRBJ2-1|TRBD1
CASSDWTGSNEQFF
TGTGCCAGCAGCGACTGGACAGGCAGCAATGAGCAGTTCTTC
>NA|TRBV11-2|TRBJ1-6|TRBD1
CASSPPTGAYNSPLHF
TGTGCCAGCAGCCCGCCTACAGGGGCTTATAATTCACCCCTCCACTTT
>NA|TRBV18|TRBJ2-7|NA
CASSPLIGPSEQYF
TGTGCCAGCTCACCGCTGATTGGGCCTTCCGAGCAGTACTTC
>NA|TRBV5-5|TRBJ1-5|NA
CASSLETGTAQPQHF
TGTGCCAGCAGCTTGGAAACAGGGACCGCTCAGCCCCAGCATTTT
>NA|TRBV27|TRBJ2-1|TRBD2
CASSQRLAGESEQFF
TGTGCCAGCAGTCAAAGACTAGCGGGAGAAAGTGAGCAGTTCTTC
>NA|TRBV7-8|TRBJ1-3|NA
CASSPTPRDSSGNTIYF
TGTGCCAGCAGCCCAACCCCCCGGGATTCATCTGGAAACACCATATATTTT
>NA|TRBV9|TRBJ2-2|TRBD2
CASSVSGGNTGELFF
TGTGCCAGCAGCGTAAGCGGGGGGAACACCGGGGAGCTGTTTTTT
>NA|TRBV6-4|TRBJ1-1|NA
CASSDSVGLFTEAFF
TGTGCCAGCAGTGACTCCGTAGGACTTTTCACTGAAGCTTTCTTT
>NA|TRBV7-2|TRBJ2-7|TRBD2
CASSSGAGTRSYEQYF
TGTGCCAGCAGCTCCGGGGCCGGGACTAGGAGCTACGAGCAGTACTTC
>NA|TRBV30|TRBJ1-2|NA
CAWSVLLDGYTF
TGTGCCTGGAGTGTACTTCTAGATGGCTACACCTTC
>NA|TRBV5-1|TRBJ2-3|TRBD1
CASSFLGQGTDTQYF
TGCGCCAGCAGCTTTTTAGGACAGGGAACAGATACGCAGTATTTT
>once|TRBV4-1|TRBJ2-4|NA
CASSQDGSPRGRDIQYF
TGCGCCAGCAGCCAAGACGGTAGCCCAAGAGGGAGAGACATTCAGTACTTC
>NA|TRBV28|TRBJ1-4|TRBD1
CASSLGQGFGKLFF
TGTGCCAGCAGTTTAGGACAGGGTTTCGGAAAACTGTTTTTT
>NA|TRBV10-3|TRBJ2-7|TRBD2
CAINGGNEQYF
TGTGCCATCAACGGGGGGAATGAGCAGTACTTC
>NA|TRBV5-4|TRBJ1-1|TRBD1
CATTGQGASNRTEAFF
TGTGCCACCACAGGACAGGGGGCATCCAACAGGACTGAAGCTTTCTTT
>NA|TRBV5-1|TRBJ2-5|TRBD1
CASSFGGTGGETQYF
TGCGCCAGCAGCTTTGGAGGGACAGGGGGCGAGACCCAGTACTTC
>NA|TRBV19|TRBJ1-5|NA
CASSQGLTNQPQHF
TGTGCCAGTAGCCAGGGTTTAACCAATCAGCCCCAGCATTTT
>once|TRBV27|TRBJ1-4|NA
CASSLRTTNEKLFF
TGTGCCAGCAGTTTACGTACAACTAATGAAAAACTGTTTTTT
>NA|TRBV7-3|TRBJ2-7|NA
CASSSSSGIYEQYF
TGTGCCAGCAGCTCAAGTAGCGGAATCTACGAGCAGTACTTC
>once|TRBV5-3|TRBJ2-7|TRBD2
CARSPPGGTSSYEQYF
TGTGCCAGAAGCCCCCCCGGGGGGACGAGCTCCTACGAGCAGTACTTC
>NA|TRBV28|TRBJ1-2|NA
CASSSAGSYGYTF
TGTGCCAGCAGTTCAGCAGGAAGCTATGGCTACACCTTC